This T cell receptor beta chain was captured by sequencing in a study of shared clonotypes between healthy human individuals. General study points: Limited genetic and exposure-history diversity came from having few donors.

In the case of this clone: Its antigen is undetermined.

The CDR3 loop spans 17 amino acids. With 2 bases clipped from V and 1 base from J, the junction kept 9 bases outside the gene matches. Germline CDR1 reads MGHRA; CDR2 reads YSYEKL. Profiled with immunoSEQ multiplex PCR; TCRdb holds only in-frame clones, not every one. The sample has over 950,000 clones, 70% to 85% seen once; the top ten hold almost 0.9%. Sequencing was carried out using memory CD4+ T cells from PBMCs. This sample's subset: CD45RA-negative fraction. The J gene is TRBJ2-5, the V gene TRBV4-1; TRBD1 matches at 8 bases. The TCR originated in a man younger than 30 in good health. Some clones in this sample may be carry-over from other donors' samples. CDR3 residues: CASSQKGQGVGQETQYF. The CDR3 coding sequence is TGCGCCAGCAGCCAAAAAGGACAGGGCGTTGGCCAAGAGACCCAGTACTTC.